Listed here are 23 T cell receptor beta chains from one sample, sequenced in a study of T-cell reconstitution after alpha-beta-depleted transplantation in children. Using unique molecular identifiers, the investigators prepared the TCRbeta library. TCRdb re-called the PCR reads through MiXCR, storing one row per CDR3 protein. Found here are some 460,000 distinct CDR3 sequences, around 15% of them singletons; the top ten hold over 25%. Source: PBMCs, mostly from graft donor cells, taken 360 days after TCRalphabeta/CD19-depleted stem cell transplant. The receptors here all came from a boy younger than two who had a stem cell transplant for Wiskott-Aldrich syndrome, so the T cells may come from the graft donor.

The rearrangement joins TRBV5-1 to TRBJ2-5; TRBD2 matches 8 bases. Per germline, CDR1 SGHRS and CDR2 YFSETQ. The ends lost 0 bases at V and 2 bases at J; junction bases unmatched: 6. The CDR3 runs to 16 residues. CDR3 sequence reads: CASSLDFRLAQETQYF. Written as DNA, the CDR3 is TGCGCCAGCAGCTTGGATTTCCGACTAGCGCAAGAGACCCAGTACTTC.

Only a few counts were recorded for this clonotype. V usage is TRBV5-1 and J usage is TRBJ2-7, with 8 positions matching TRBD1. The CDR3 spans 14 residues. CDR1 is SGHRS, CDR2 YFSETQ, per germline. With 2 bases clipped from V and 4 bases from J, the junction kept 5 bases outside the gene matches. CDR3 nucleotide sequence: TGCGCCAGCAGCTTTTCTGACAGGGGTTACGAGCAGTACTTC. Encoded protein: CASSFSDRGYEQYF.

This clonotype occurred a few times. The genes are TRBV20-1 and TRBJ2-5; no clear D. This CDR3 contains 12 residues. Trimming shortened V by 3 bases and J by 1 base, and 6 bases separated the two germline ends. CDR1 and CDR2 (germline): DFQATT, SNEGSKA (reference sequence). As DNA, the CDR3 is TGCAGTGCTAGTTACATCCAAGAGACCCAGTACTTC. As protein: CSASYIQETQYF.

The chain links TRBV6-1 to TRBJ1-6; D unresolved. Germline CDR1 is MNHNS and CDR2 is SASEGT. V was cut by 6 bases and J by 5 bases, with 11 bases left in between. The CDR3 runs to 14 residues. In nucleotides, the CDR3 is TGTGCCAGCAGCACCGGGCCCGATAATTCACCCCTCCACTTT. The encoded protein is CASSTGPDNSPLHF.

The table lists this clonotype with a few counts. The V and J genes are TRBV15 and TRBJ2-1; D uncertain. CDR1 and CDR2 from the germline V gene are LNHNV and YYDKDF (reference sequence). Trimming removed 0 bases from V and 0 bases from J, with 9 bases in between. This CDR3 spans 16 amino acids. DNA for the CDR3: TGTGCCACCAGCAGAGAGGCACAGTACTCCTACAATGAGCAGTTCTTC. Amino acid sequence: CATSREAQYSYNEQFF.

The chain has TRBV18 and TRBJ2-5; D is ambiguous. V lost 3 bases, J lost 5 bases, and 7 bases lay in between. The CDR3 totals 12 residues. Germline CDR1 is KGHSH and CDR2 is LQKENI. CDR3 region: CASSPVMETQYF. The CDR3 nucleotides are TGTGCCAGCTCACCGGTAATGGAGACCCAGTACTTC.

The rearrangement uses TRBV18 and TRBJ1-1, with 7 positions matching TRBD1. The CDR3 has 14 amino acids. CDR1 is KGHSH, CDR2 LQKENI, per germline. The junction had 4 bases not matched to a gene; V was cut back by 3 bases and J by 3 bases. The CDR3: CASSPRQGDTEAFF. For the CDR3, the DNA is TGTGCCAGCTCACCTCGGCAGGGGGACACTGAAGCTTTCTTT.

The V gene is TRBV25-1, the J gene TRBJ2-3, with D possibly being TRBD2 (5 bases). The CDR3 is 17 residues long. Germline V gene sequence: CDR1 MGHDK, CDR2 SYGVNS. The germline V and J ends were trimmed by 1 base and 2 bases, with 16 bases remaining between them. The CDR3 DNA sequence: TGTGCCAGCAGTGAATTAAGGGCAGGAGGAAACACAGATACGCAGTATTTT. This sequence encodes CASSELRAGGNTDTQYF.

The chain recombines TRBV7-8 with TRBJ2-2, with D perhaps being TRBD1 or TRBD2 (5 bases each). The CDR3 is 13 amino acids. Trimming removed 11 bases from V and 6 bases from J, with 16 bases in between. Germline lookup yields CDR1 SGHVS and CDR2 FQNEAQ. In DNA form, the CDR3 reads TGTGCCGAGGGGTGGGGTAGCTCCGGGGAGCTGTTTTTT. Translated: CAEGWGSSGELFF.

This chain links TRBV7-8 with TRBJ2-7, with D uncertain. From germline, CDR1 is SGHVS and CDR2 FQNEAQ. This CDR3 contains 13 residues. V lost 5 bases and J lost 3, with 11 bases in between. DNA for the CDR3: TGTGCCAGCAGCCCGACCTCGAACTACGAGCAGTACTTC. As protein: CASSPTSNYEQYF.

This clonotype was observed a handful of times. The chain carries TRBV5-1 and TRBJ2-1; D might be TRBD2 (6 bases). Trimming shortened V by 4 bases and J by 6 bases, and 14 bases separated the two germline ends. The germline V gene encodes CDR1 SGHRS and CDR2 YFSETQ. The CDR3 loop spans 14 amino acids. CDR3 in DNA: TGCGCCAGCAGCCTCCGGGGGAGGCTCAATGAGCAGTTCTTC. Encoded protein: CASSLRGRLNEQFF.

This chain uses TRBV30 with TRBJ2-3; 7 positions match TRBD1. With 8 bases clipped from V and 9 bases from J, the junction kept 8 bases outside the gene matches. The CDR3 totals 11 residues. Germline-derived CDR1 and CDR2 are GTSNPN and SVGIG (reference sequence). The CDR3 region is CAQTSRGTQYF. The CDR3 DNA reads TGTGCCCAAACCTCCAGGGGGACGCAGTATTTT. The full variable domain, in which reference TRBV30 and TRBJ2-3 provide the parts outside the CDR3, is SQTIHQWPATLVQPVGSPLSLECTVEGTSNPNLYWYRQAAGRGLQLLFYSVGIGQISSEVPQNLSASRPQDRQFILSSKKLLLSDSGFYLCAQTSRGTQYFGPGTRLTVL.

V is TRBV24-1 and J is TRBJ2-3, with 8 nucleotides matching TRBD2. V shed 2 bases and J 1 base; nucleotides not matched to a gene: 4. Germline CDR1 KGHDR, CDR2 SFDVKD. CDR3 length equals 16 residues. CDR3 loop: CATSDSGLGRTDTQYF. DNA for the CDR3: TGTGCCACCAGTGATTCGGGACTAGGTCGCACAGATACGCAGTATTTT.

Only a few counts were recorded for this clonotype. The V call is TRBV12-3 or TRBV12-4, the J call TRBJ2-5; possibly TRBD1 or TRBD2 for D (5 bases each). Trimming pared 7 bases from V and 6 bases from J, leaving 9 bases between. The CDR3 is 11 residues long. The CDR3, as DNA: TGTGCCAGCACTAAGGGACAGACCCAGTACTTC. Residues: CASTKGQTQYF.

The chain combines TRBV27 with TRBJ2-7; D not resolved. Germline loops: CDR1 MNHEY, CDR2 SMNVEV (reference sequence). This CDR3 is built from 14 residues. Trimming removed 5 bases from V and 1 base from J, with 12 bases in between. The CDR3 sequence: CASSTVVRSYEQYF. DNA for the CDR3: TGTGCCAGCAGTACCGTAGTACGGTCCTACGAGCAGTACTTC.

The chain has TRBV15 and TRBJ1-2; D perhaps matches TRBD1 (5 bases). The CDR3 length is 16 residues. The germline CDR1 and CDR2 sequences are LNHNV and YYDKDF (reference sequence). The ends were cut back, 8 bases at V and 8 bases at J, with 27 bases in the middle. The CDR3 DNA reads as TGTGCCACCGCGCAGGGAAACTACGTACGGCATCAGGGCTACACCTTC. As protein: CATAQGNYVRHQGYTF.

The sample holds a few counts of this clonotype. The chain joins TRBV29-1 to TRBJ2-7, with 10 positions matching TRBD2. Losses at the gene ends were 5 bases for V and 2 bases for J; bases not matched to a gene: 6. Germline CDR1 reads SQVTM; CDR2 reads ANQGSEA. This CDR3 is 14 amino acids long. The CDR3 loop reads CSVLAGDNPYEQYF. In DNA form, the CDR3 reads TGCAGCGTTCTAGCGGGGGACAACCCCTACGAGCAGTACTTC.

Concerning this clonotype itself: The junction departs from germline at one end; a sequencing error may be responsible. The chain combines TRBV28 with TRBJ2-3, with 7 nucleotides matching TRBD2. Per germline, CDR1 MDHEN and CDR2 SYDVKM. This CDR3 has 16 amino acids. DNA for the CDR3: TGTGTCAGCAGCCATTTAGCGGGTTCAAGTACAAATACGCAGTATTTT. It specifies CVSSHLAGSSTNTQYF.

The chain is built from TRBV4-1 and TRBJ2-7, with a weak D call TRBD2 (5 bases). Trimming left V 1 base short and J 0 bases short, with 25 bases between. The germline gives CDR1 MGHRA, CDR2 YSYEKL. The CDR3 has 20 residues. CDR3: CASSQGRNRYRGPSSYEQYF. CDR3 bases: TGCGCCAGCAGCCAAGGCCGGAACAGATACAGAGGGCCGAGCTCCTACGAGCAGTACTTC.

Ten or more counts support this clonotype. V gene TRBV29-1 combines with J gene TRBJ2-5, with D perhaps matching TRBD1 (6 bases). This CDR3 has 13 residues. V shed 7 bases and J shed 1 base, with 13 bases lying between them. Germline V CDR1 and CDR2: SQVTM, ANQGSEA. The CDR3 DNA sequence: TGCAGCGCCGAAGGACAGTCCCAAGAGACCCAGTACTTC. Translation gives CSAEGQSQETQYF.

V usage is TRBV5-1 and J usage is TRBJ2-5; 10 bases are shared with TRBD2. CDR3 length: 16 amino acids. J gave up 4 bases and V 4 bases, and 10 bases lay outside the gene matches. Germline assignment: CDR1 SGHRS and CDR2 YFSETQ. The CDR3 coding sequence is TGCGCCAGCAGCCCCCCGGGGCTAGCGGGAGTAGAGACCCAGTACTTC. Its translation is CASSPPGLAGVETQYF.

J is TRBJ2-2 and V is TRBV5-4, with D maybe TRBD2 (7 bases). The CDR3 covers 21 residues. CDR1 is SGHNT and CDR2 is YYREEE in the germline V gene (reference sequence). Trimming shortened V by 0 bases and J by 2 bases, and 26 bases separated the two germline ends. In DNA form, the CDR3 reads TGTGCCAGCAGCTTGGTCCCGCCGGGACTAAGTGAGGGGGGTAACACCGGGGAGCTGTTTTTT. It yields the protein CASSLVPPGLSEGGNTGELFF. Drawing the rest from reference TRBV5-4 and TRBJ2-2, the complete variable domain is ETGVTQSPTHLIKTRGQQVTLRCSSQSGHNTVSWYQQALGQGPQFIFQYYREEENGRGNFPPRFSGLQFPNYSSELNVNALELDDSALYLCASSLVPPGLSEGGNTGELFFGEGSRLTVL.

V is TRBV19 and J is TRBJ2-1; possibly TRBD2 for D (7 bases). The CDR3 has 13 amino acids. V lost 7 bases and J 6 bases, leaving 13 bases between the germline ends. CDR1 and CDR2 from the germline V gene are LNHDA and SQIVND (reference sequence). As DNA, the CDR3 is TGTGCCAGTACCGGGGGGCCCGGCAATGAGCAGTTCTTC. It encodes CASTGGPGNEQFF.